One and the same sample provided the 28 T cell receptor beta chains below, sequenced in a study of radiotherapy plus CTLA-4 blockade in lung cancer. Produced via immunoSEQ multiplex PCR; TCRdb's table is partial and in-frame only. The repertoire holds around 110,000 clones, roughly 86% seen once, with 2.5% to 3.5% in the top ten. The sequencing used peripheral blood, collected from a patient treated with radiotherapy plus ipilimumab. The origin of the receptors is a human donor with non-small cell lung cancer that progressed on radiotherapy plus ipilimumab. Some clones in this sample may be carry-over from other donors' samples.

The chain is built from TRBV27 and TRBJ2-5; no reliable D call. Germline V gives CDR1 MNHEY, CDR2 SMNVEV (reference sequence). V was cut by 5 bases and J by 1 base, with 14 bases left in between. The CDR3 runs to 15 residues. The CDR3: CASSNIVGPQETQYF. In nucleotides, the CDR3 is TGTGCCAGCAGTAACATCGTCGGGCCCCAAGAGACCCAGTACTTC.

CDR3 region: CASSDGIRNQETQYF. As DNA, the CDR3 is TGTGCCAGCAGCGACGGGATTCGGAACCAAGAGACCCAGTACTTC. The chain joins TRBV9 to TRBJ2-5; D perhaps matches TRBD2 (5 bases). V gave up 3 bases and J gave up 0 bases, with 12 bases separating them. Germline V gene data show CDR1 as SGDLS and CDR2 as YYNGEE. The CDR3 extends over 15 amino acids.

Here the CDR3 reads CASSEVLEWDTQYF. In DNA form, the CDR3 reads TGTGCCAGCAGTGAAGTTCTAGAGTGGGATACGCAGTATTTT. V gene TRBV2 combines with J gene TRBJ2-3; D remains unclear. This CDR3 has 14 amino acids. CDR1 and CDR2 (germline): SNHLY, FYNNEI. The V end lost 1 base, the J end lost 6 bases, and 11 bases lay between the germline ends.

The chain uses TRBV4-2 and TRBJ2-4; 7 positions agree with TRBD2. J lost 3 bases, V lost 0 bases, and 5 bases had no gene match. CDR1 is LGHNA and CDR2 is YNFKEQ in the germline V gene. This CDR3 has 16 amino acids. CDR3 sequence (DNA): TGTGCCAGCAGCCAAGATCGCGAGCGGGGCAAAAACATTCAGTACTTC. This codes for CASSQDRERGKNIQYF.

The J gene is TRBJ1-4, the V gene TRBV18; D is undetermined. Trimming took 2 bases from V and 0 from J, leaving 10 bases between them. The germline CDR1 and CDR2 sequences are KGHSH and LQKENI. The CDR3 contains 16 residues. The CDR3 DNA reads as TGTGCCAGCTCACCAAATCATGACGCAACTAATGAAAAACTGTTTTTT. Translated: CASSPNHDATNEKLFF.

Details on this clone: One end of the junction varies from germline; a read error may be responsible. The chain uses TRBV5-3 and TRBJ2-5; D gene ambiguous. TRBV5-3 is an ORF, with its function uncertain. The CDR3 extends over 8 amino acids. CDR3 loop: CARSSTNF. As DNA, the CDR3 is TGTGCCAGAAGCTCGACCAACTTC.

V and J are TRBV2 and TRBJ1-1; D remains unclear. CDR3 length: 14 amino acids. Trimming cost V 7 bases and J 4 bases, with 16 bases left between them. Germline V gene lookup returns CDR1 SNHLY and CDR2 FYNNEI. DNA for the CDR3: TGTGCCAGCATCGGTACTTCAAGGCGCACTGAAGCTTTCTTT. Translation: CASIGTSRRTEAFF.

The sample holds one count of this clone. The chain joins TRBV15 to TRBJ2-3, with D unresolved. The length of the CDR3 is 12 residues. V shed 3 bases and J shed 7 bases, with 8 bases lying between them. Looked up from germline, CDR1 is LNHNV and CDR2 is YYDKDF (reference sequence). CDR3 bases: TGTGCCACCAGCAGCCCGAGGAATACGCAGTATTTT. Its protein is CATSSPRNTQYF.

This clone has only a few counts. This chain joins TRBV10-3 and TRBJ1-6; D gene ambiguous. In germline, CDR1 is ENHRY, CDR2 SYGVKD. CDR3 length equals 12 residues. The germline V and J ends were trimmed by 8 bases and 0 bases, with 2 bases remaining between them. The CDR3 loop is CAIRSYNSPLHF. The DNA of the CDR3 is TGTGCCATCCGCTCCTATAATTCACCCCTCCACTTT.

The chain carries TRBV7-2 and TRBJ1-5, with 11 bases aligning to TRBD1. The CDR3 is 15 amino acids. Looked up from germline, CDR1 is SGHTA and CDR2 is FQGNSA. V was pared by 5 bases and J by 4 bases, with 4 bases of the junction left unmatched. CDR3 in amino acids: CASSRDRGVNQPQHF. The CDR3 bases are TGTGCCAGCAGCCGGGACAGGGGGGTAAATCAGCCCCAGCATTTT.

The chain is built from TRBV27 and TRBJ1-2, with D possibly matching TRBD1 (6 bases). CDR1 MNHEY and CDR2 SMNVEV come from the germline V gene (reference sequence). The CDR3 totals 15 residues. The V gene lost 3 bases and the J gene lost 7 bases, with 18 bases spanning the gap. CDR3: CASSLAPRGGRGYTF. CDR3 DNA: TGTGCCAGCAGTTTGGCCCCGAGGGGGGGGCGTGGCTACACCTTC.

This rearrangement joins TRBV7-2 to TRBJ1-5; no firm D call. V gave up 1 base and J gave up 6 bases, with 7 bases separating them. Per germline, CDR1 SGHTA and CDR2 FQGNSA. The CDR3 loop spans 13 amino acids. CDR3 DNA: TGTGCCAGCAGCTTAGAAAATCGTCAGCCCCAGCATTTT. It yields the protein CASSLENRQPQHF.

This sequence joins TRBV7-2 and TRBJ2-4; D might be TRBD2 (5 bases). Deletions cut 1 base from V and 0 bases from J, with 13 bases between. The CDR3 length is 17 residues. CDR1 and CDR2 (germline): SGHTA, FQGNSA. The DNA of the CDR3 is TGTGCCAGCAGCTTAGGGGGAAAGCGGTTAGCCAAAAACATTCAGTACTTC. Amino acids: CASSLGGKRLAKNIQYF.

This clone turned up a few times. The CDR3 protein is CSVGTSGGETQYF. The CDR3 nucleotides are TGCAGCGTAGGGACTAGCGGGGGAGAGACCCAGTACTTC. The chain links TRBV29-1 to TRBJ2-5; 14 positions agree with TRBD2. The germline gives CDR1 SQVTM, CDR2 ANQGSEA. V lost 6 bases and J lost 4; bases outside the gene matches: 1. The CDR3 extends over 13 amino acids.

The chain recombines TRBV4-2 with TRBJ1-6; 9 nucleotides align to TRBD1. This CDR3 region has 16 residues. Losses at the gene ends were 5 bases for V and 7 bases for J; bases not matched to a gene: 9. Germline V gives CDR1 LGHNA, CDR2 YNFKEQ. CDR3 sequence reads: CASSATGGAGNSPLHF. The CDR3 coding sequence is TGTGCCAGCAGCGCTACAGGGGGCGCAGGGAATTCACCCCTCCACTTT.

The chain is built from TRBV7-8 and TRBJ1-5; weak D call: TRBD1 (5 bases). The V end lost 5 bases, the J end lost 2 bases, and 22 bases lay between the germline ends. The CDR3 contains 18 residues. Germline CDR1 SGHVS, CDR2 FQNEAQ. The CDR3 region is CASSPNTGPGQGNQPQHF. The CDR3 DNA sequence: TGTGCCAGCAGCCCAAACACGGGTCCAGGGCAGGGCAATCAGCCCCAGCATTTT.

The chain employs TRBV15 and TRBJ1-3; 7 bases match TRBD1. The V segment lost 8 bases and the J segment 7 bases; nucleotides outside the gene matches: 14. CDR1 is LNHNV and CDR2 is YYDKDF in the germline V gene (reference sequence). The CDR3 spans 15 residues. CDR3 DNA sequence: TGTGCCACCTGGAACTCCGGGACAGACGATAACACCATATATTTT. It is translated as CATWNSGTDDNTIYF.

Concerning this clone itself: The junction differs from germline at one of its ends, possibly a read error. The rearrangement uses TRBV7-9 and TRBJ2-7; 10 bases align to TRBD1. The CDR3 contains 15 residues. Per the germline V gene, CDR1 is SEHNR and CDR2 is FQNEAQ (reference sequence). The CDR3 nucleotides are TGTGCCTGCAGCTTGCGACAGGGGGCCTACCTGGAGCAGTACTTC. Translation: CACSLRQGAYLEQYF. Looking up the rest from reference TRBV7-9 and TRBJ2-7 gives the full variable domain: DTGVSQNPRHKITKRGQNVTFRCDPISEHNRLYWYRQTLGQGPEFLTYFQNEAQLEKSRLLSDRFSAERPKGSFSTLEIQRTEQGDSAMYLCACSLRQGAYLEQYFGPGTRLTVT.

This clone has just a few counts. J is TRBJ1-3 and V is TRBV10-3, with D unresolved. The CDR3 consists of 15 residues. CDR1 and CDR2 (germline): ENHRY, SYGVKD. V gave up 0 bases and J gave up 0 bases, with 6 bases separating them. The CDR3 region is CAISESKISGNTIYF. In DNA form, the CDR3 reads TGTGCCATCAGTGAGTCGAAGATCTCTGGAAACACCATATATTTT.

The V and J genes are TRBV5-6 and TRBJ2-5; 7 bases agree with TRBD2. This CDR3 contains 12 residues. CDR1 and CDR2 from the germline V gene are SGHDT and YYEEEE. The trim removed 4 bases at V and 14 bases at J, leaving 11 bases unmatched. In DNA, the CDR3 is TGTGCCAGCAGCGGGCAGCGGGACTACAAATACTTC. Translating it yields CASSGQRDYKYF.

The chain uses TRBV5-1 and TRBJ1-4; tentative D call: TRBD1 (5 bases). Per the germline V gene, CDR1 is SGHRS and CDR2 is YFSETQ. Trimming removed 4 bases from V and 0 bases from J, with 7 bases in between. This CDR3 comprises 14 residues. In nucleotides, the CDR3 is TGCGCCAGCAGCCCGACAGCAACTAATGAAAAACTGTTTTTT. This sequence encodes CASSPTATNEKLFF.

The sample holds a few counts of this clone. This sequence joins TRBV9 and TRBJ2-7; D is perhaps TRBD1 (5 bases). With 0 bases removed from V and 7 bases from J, the gap between germline ends came to 14 bases. Germline CDR1 is SGDLS and CDR2 is YYNGEE. The CDR3 length is 14 residues. The CDR3 nucleotides are TGTGCCAGCAGCGTAGCTGTTTCCCAGGGTGAGCAGTACTTC. Translated: CASSVAVSQGEQYF.

The rearrangement joins TRBV12-5 to TRBJ2-1; a weak D match, TRBD2 (6 bases). The V end was cut by 1 base, the J end by 5 bases, with 6 bases between. Germline V gene data show CDR1 as LGHNT and CDR2 as FRNRAP. The CDR3 contains 13 residues. CDR3 in DNA: TGTGCTAGTGGTTTGGGGAGGGACAATGAGCAGTTCTTC. This gives the protein CASGLGRDNEQFF.

J is TRBJ1-2 and V is TRBV5-6; TRBD1 might be the D (5 bases). The germline V gene has CDR1 SGHDT and CDR2 YYEEEE. CDR3 length: 14 amino acids. The V gene lost 0 bases and the J gene lost 3 bases, with 9 bases spanning the gap. The CDR3 region is CASSLVTGDYGYTF. DNA for the CDR3: TGTGCCAGCAGCTTGGTAACGGGGGACTATGGCTACACCTTC.

The chain carries TRBV7-3 and TRBJ2-1; D may be TRBD1 (6 bases). Trimming took off 5 bases at V and 0 bases at J, with 11 bases between the two ends. Germline-derived CDR1 and CDR2 are SGHTA and FQGTGA. This CDR3 spans 15 amino acids. Here the CDR3 DNA reads TGTGCCAGCAGCCAGAACAGGGCCTCCTACAATGAGCAGTTCTTC. This gives the protein CASSQNRASYNEQFF. Filled out from reference TRBV7-3 and TRBJ2-1, the complete variable domain reads GAGVSQTPSNKVTEKGKYVELRCDPISGHTALYWYRQSLGQGPEFLIYFQGTGAADDSGLPNDRFFAVRPEGSVSTLKIQRTERGDSAVYLCASSQNRASYNEQFFGPGTRLTVL.

The chain's CDR3 is CASSSPRSGAEQFF. For the CDR3, the DNA is TGTGCCAGCAGCTCCCCGAGGAGCGGGGCTGAGCAGTTCTTC. The chain uses TRBV7-2 and TRBJ2-1; 7 bases line up with TRBD2. Germline V CDR1 and CDR2: SGHTA, FQGNSA. The length of the CDR3 is 14 residues. V dropped 4 bases and J dropped 9; count of bases not matched to a gene: 9.

The gene calls are TRBV2 and TRBJ1-5, with 8 nucleotides matching TRBD1. This CDR3 is built from 15 residues. The germline V gene has CDR1 SNHLY and CDR2 FYNNEI. The V and J ends lost 6 bases and 5 bases, in that order; junction bases with no gene match: 9. The chain's CDR3 is CASRGTTGAHQPQHF. In DNA, the CDR3 is TGTGCCAGCAGGGGAACGACAGGGGCGCATCAGCCCCAGCATTTT.

This clone was seen a few times. The rearrangement links TRBV2 to TRBJ2-7, with 8 bases identical to TRBD1. After removal of 5 bases from V and 4 bases from J, the junction contained 7 bases not matched to a gene. The CDR3 totals 14 residues. Per the germline V gene, CDR1 is SNHLY and CDR2 is FYNNEI. This CDR3 reads CASSLHGQGYEQYF. The CDR3 nucleotides read TGTGCCAGCAGTCTCCACGGACAGGGATACGAGCAGTACTTC. The full variable domain, in which reference TRBV2 and TRBJ2-7 provide the parts outside the CDR3, is EPEVTQTPSHQVTQMGQEVILRCVPISNHLYFYWYRQILGQKVEFLVSFYNNEISEKSEIFDDQFSVERPDGSNFTLKIRSTKLEDSAMYFCASSLHGQGYEQYFGPGTRLTVT.